This T cell receptor (beta chain) was recorded in a study of regulatory T cells in long-lasting Graves disease. This clonotype has ten or more counts. With iRepertoire HTBI primers and Arm-PCR of CDR3 regions, TCR beta libraries were built. TCRdb redid the calling of the multiplex PCR reads with MiXCR, one entry per CDR3 protein. The repertoire holds fewer than 500,000 distinct CDR3 sequences, with around 15% as singletons. The time point denotes: newly diagnosed GD, antithyroid drugs for less than 3 months. Scientists built the TCR library using RNA that was extracted from PBMCs. All patients originated from an endocrinology department located in Xi'an, China. Germline-derived CDR1 and CDR2 are WNHNN and SYGVQD (reference sequence). Trimming removed 2 bases from V and 3 bases from J; junction bases left unmatched: 3. CDR3 length: 16 residues. This sample was also put to use in a study of T cells in Graves' hyperthyroidism and ophthalmopathy.

The TCR sequence derives from a man aged 40-55 years with Graves disease. Sequencing was performed on peripheral blood mononuclear cells (PBMCs), taken at new diagnosis, from a patient treated with antithyroid drugs. This rearrangement joins TRBV10-1 to TRBJ2-3; TRBD2 aligns across 12 bases. Written as DNA, the CDR3 is TGCGCCAGCAGTGAGGCCACTAGCGGGGGGACAGATACGCAGTATTTT. It codes for CASSEATSGGTDTQYF.